One sample yielded the 11 T cell receptor beta chains listed below, sequenced in a study of early T cells in non-severe SARS-CoV-2 infection. TCRdb reanalysed the 5' RACE reads using MiXCR and keeps one entry per CDR3 protein. The profile shows approximately 98,000 distinct CDR3 sequences, around an eighth of them singletons. Sequenced sample: whole blood. The receptors come from an adult who was a healthcare worker with PCR-confirmed SARS-CoV-2 infection or an uninfected control (not recorded which).

This clonotype was recorded a few times. One junction end does not reproduce the germline sequence, and a read error may be involved. The chain carries TRBV7-3 and TRBJ2-1; 8 nucleotides match TRBD1. The CDR3 runs to 13 residues. Germline V gene sequence: CDR1 SGHTA, CDR2 FQGTGA. This CDR3 reads CASSLEGQGATQF. DNA of the CDR3: TGTGCCAGCAGCTTAGAGGGGCAGGGGGCGACACAATTC.

This sequence joins TRBV5-5 and TRBJ1-3; D uncertain. Trimming stripped 0 bases from V and 0 bases from J, with 4 bases between. The CDR3 runs to 14 residues. Germline CDR1 reads SGHKS; CDR2 reads YYEKEE (reference sequence). The CDR3 DNA reads as TGTGCCAGCAGCTTGGAGGTCTCTGGAAACACCATATATTTT. This gives the protein CASSLEVSGNTIYF.

This clonotype came up many times. The rearrangement uses TRBV24-1 and TRBJ1-3; D ambiguous. The V gene's germline CDR1 is KGHDR and CDR2 SFDVKD. V lost 2 bases to trimming and J lost 3 bases, with 10 bases between them. CDR3 size: 15 residues. The CDR3 region has the DNA TGTGCCACCAGTGATTCCGGGAGAGGTGGAAACACCATATATTTT. It is translated as CATSDSGRGGNTIYF.

The chain recombines TRBV2 with TRBJ2-3; TRBD2 aligns across 10 bases. CDR1 SNHLY and CDR2 FYNNEI come from the germline V gene. The V and J ends lost 3 bases and 2 bases, in that order; junction bases with no gene match: 8. The CDR3 consists of 17 residues. The CDR3 loop reads CASSDRWTSGYTDTQYF. In DNA form, the CDR3 reads TGTGCCAGCAGTGACCGTTGGACTAGCGGTTACACAGATACGCAGTATTTT.

The V and J genes are TRBV6-6 and TRBJ1-5; TRBD1 agrees at 10 bases. The CDR3 runs to 18 residues. The V and J ends lost 4 bases and 3 bases, in that order; junction bases with no gene match: 12. Germline V lookup: CDR1 MNHNY, CDR2 SVGAGI (reference sequence). CDR3 loop: CASSWDPGTGVHNQPQHF. As DNA, the CDR3 is TGTGCCAGCAGTTGGGACCCCGGGACAGGGGTTCACAATCAGCCCCAGCATTTT.

This clonotype was counted ten times or more. The chain is built from TRBV2 and TRBJ2-7; D may be TRBD1 or TRBD2 (5 bases each). V was shortened by 9 bases and J by 3 bases, with 15 bases between the two germline ends. Germline CDR1 SNHLY, CDR2 FYNNEI. The CDR3 extends over 13 amino acids. CDR3 DNA sequence: TGTGCCAGTCACCGGGACGGGGACTACGAGCAGTACTTC. Protein sequence: CASHRDGDYEQYF.

The chain couples TRBV20-1 to TRBJ2-3; 7 positions match TRBD2. The CDR3 consists of 15 residues. Trimming removed 6 bases from V and 0 bases from J; junction bases left unmatched: 9. Germline values: CDR1 DFQATT, CDR2 SNEGSKA (reference sequence). CDR3 residues: CSALRLAASTDTQYF. DNA of the CDR3: TGCAGTGCATTAAGACTAGCCGCTAGCACAGATACGCAGTATTTT.

The chain employs TRBV7-9 and TRBJ2-3; D unresolved. The CDR3 covers 14 residues. V dropped 7 bases and J dropped 2 bases, with 13 bases sitting between them. Germline V gene sequence: CDR1 SEHNR, CDR2 FQNEAQ (reference sequence). CDR3 nucleotides: TGTGCCAGCATCTGGGGTGGTAACACAGATACGCAGTATTTT. Translating it yields CASIWGGNTDTQYF.

This clonotype appeared a few times. The chain links TRBV6-5 to TRBJ2-5, with a possible D match to TRBD2 (5 bases). The germline V gene encodes CDR1 MNHEY and CDR2 SVGAGI. The CDR3 sequence is 17 residues long. V lost 8 bases and J 3 bases, leaving 25 bases between the germline ends. Here the CDR3 DNA reads TGTGCCAGCGGGAGAGGAGCGAGAGAGTTAGGGAAAGAGACCCAGTACTTC. Amino acids: CASGRGARELGKETQYF.

This sequence joins TRBV5-1 and TRBJ2-3; D is undetermined. CDR3 length equals 12 residues. Germline CDR1 reads SGHRS; CDR2 reads YFSETQ. V lost 2 bases, J lost 2 bases, and 3 bases lay in between. CDR3 in amino acids: CASSLPTDTQYF. The CDR3 DNA reads as TGCGCCAGCAGCTTACCCACAGATACGCAGTATTTT.

The V gene is TRBV5-4, the J gene TRBJ1-2; D possibly corresponds to TRBD1 (5 bases). The CDR3 is made up of 15 amino acids. Germline CDR1 and CDR2: SGHNT and YYREEE (reference sequence). V was trimmed by 5 bases and J by 5 bases, leaving 19 bases between them. CDR3 in DNA: TGTGCCAGCAGGCCCGACAGAGACAGCCTATATGGCTACACCTTC. Its translation: CASRPDRDSLYGYTF.